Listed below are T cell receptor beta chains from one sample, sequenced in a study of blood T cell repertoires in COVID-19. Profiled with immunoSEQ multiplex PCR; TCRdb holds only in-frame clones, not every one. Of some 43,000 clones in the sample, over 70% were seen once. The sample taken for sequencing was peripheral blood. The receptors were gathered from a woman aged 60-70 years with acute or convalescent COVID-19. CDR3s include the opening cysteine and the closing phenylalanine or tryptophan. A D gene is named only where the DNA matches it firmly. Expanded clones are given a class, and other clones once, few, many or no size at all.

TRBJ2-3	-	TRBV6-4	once	CASSDSLVSTDTQYF	TGTGCCAGCAGTGACTCTCTAGTTAGCACAGATACGCAGTATTTT
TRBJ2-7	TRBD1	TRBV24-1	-	CATSDVDGTGGKYEQYF	TGTGCCACCAGTGATGTTGACGGGACAGGGGGCAAGTACGAGCAGTACTTC
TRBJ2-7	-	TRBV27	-	CASRTDRSYEQYF	TGTGCCAGCAGAACCGACAGATCATACGAGCAGTACTTC
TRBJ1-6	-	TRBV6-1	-	CASSAPQGSSYNSPLHF	TGTGCCAGCAGTGCCCCCCAAGGGAGCTCCTATAATTCACCCCTCCACTTT
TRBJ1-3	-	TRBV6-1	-	CASSEQGLRSGNTIYF	TGTGCCAGCAGTGAACAGGGACTACGCTCTGGAAACACCATATATTTT
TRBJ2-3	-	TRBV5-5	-	CASSIQGRADTQYF	TGTGCCAGCAGCATACAGGGACGCGCAGATACGCAGTATTTT
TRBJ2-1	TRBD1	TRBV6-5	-	CASSPGQGMNEQFF	TGTGCCAGCAGCCCGGGACAGGGTATGAATGAGCAGTTCTTC
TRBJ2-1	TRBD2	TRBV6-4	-	CASSTLAGGPNEQFF	TGTGCCAGCAGTACTCTAGCGGGGGGGCCCAATGAGCAGTTCTTC
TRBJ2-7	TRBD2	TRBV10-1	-	CASQDQRGPYEQYF	TGCGCCAGCCAGGATCAGCGGGGGCCATACGAGCAGTACTTC
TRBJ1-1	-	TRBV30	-	CAWSRKGRGTEAFF	TGTGCCTGGAGCCGCAAGGGCAGGGGCACTGAAGCTTTCTTT
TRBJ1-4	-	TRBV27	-	CASTLIGGSEKLFF	TGTGCCAGCACTCTCATCGGGGGTAGTGAAAAACTGTTTTTT
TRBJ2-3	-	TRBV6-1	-	CASSEAADTQYF	TGTGCCAGCAGTGAAGCCGCAGATACGCAGTATTTT